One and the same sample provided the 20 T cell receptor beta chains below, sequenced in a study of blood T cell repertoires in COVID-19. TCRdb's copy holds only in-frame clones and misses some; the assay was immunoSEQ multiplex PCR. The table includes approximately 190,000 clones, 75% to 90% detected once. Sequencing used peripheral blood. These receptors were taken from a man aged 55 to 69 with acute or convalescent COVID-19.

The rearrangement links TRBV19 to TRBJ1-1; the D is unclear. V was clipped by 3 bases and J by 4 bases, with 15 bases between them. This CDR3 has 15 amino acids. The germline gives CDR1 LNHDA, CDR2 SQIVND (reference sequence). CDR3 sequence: CASSISGLGSTEAFF. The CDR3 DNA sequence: TGTGCCAGTAGTATTTCCGGTTTGGGGAGCACTGAAGCTTTCTTT.

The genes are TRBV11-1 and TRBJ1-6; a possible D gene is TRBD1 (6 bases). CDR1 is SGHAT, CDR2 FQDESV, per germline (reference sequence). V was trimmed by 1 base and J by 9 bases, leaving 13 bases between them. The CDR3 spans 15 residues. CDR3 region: CASSLEAQGTSPLHF. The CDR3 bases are TGTGCCAGCAGCTTAGAAGCACAGGGTACTTCACCCCTCCACTTT.

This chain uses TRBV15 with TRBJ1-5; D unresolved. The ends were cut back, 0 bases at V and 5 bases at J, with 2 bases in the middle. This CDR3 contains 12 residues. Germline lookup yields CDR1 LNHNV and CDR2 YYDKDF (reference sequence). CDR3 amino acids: CATSRDDQPQHF. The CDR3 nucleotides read TGTGCCACCAGCAGAGACGATCAGCCCCAGCATTTT.

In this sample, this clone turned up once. The CDR3 nucleotides are TGTGCCAGTAGTCGAGATCGGGGACACTATAATTCACCCCTCCACTTT. It is translated as CASSRDRGHYNSPLHF. J is TRBJ1-6 and V is TRBV19; TRBD1 might be the D (6 bases). The CDR3 loop spans 16 amino acids. V dropped 5 bases and J dropped 3 bases, with 14 bases sitting between them. Germline-derived CDR1 and CDR2 are LNHDA and SQIVND (reference sequence).

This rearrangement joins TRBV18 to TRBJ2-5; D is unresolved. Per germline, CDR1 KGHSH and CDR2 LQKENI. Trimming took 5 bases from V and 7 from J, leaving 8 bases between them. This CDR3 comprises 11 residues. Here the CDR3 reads CASSERGTQYF. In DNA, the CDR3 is TGTGCCAGCTCAGAAAGAGGGACCCAGTACTTC.

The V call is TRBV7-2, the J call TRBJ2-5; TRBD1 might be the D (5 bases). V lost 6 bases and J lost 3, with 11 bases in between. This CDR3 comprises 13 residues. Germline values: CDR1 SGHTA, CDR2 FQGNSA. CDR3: CASSSGWKETQYF. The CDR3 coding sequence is TGTGCCAGCAGTTCAGGGTGGAAAGAGACCCAGTACTTC.

CDR3 sequence: CASNPGTGFVKLFF. Written as DNA, the CDR3 is TGTGCCAGCAACCCCGGGACTGGGTTCGTAAAACTGTTTTTT. The chain links TRBV6-5 to TRBJ1-4; TRBD1 might be the D (5 bases). V gave up 7 bases and J gave up 10 bases, with 19 bases separating them. CDR1 MNHEY and CDR2 SVGAGI come from the germline V gene. The CDR3 covers 14 residues.

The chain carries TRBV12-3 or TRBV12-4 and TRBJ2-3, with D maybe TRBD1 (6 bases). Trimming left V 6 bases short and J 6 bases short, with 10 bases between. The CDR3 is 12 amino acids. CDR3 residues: CASSRTGDTQYF. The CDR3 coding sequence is TGTGCCAGCAGCCGAACAGGGGATACGCAGTATTTT.

The CDR3 sequence: CASSGPDRGPYEQYF. In nucleotides, the CDR3 is TGTGCCAGCAGCGGACCGGACAGGGGGCCATACGAGCAGTACTTC. The V gene is TRBV5-6, the J gene TRBJ2-7; TRBD1 matches 11 bases. The CDR3 runs 15 residues. Germline-derived CDR1 and CDR2 are SGHDT and YYEEEE. The ends lost 4 bases at V and 4 bases at J; junction bases unmatched: 7. Based on the CDR3 plus reference TRBV5-6 and TRBJ2-7, the full variable domain is DAGVTQSPTHLIKTRGQQVTLRCSPKSGHDTVSWYQQALGQGPQFIFQYYEEEERQRGNFPDRFSGHQFPNYSSELNVNALLLGDSALYLCASSGPDRGPYEQYFGPGTRLTVT.

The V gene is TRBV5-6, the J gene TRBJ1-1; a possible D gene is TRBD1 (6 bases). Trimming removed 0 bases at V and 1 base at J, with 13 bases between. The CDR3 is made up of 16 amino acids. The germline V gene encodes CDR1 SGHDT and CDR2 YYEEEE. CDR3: CASSLVGRGRNTEAFF. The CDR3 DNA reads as TGTGCCAGCAGCTTGGTCGGTAGGGGGAGGAACACTGAAGCTTTCTTT.

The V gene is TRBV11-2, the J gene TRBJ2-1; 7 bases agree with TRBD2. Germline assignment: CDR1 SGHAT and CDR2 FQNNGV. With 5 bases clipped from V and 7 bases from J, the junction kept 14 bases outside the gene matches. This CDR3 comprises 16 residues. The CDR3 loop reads CASSPKIGGGLNEQFF. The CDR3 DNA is TGTGCCAGCAGCCCAAAGATTGGGGGGGGACTGAATGAGCAGTTCTTC.

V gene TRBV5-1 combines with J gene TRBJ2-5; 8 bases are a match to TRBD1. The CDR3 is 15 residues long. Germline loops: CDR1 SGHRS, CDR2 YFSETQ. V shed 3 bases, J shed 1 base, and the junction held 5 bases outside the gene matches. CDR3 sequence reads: CASSYQGALQETQYF. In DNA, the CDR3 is TGCGCCAGCAGCTATCAGGGGGCTCTCCAAGAGACCCAGTACTTC.

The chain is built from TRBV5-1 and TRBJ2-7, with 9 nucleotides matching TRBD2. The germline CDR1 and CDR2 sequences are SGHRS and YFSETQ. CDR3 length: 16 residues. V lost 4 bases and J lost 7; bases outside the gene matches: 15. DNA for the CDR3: TGCGCCAGCAGCCCTCGTTCTCAAGCGGGAGGTAAAGAGCAGTACTTC. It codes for CASSPRSQAGGKEQYF.

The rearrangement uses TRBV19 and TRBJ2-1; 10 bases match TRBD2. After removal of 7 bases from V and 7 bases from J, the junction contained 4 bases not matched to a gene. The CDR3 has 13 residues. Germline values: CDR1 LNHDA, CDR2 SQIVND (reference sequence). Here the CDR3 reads CASKASGRNEQFF. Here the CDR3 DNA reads TGTGCCAGTAAGGCTAGCGGGAGAAATGAGCAGTTCTTC.

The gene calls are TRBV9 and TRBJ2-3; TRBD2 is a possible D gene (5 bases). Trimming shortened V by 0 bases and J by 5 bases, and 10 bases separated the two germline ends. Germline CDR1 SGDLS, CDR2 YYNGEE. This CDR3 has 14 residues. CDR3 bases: TGTGCCAGCAGCGTAGCCCTGAGGGAAGATACGCAGTATTTT. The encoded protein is CASSVALREDTQYF.

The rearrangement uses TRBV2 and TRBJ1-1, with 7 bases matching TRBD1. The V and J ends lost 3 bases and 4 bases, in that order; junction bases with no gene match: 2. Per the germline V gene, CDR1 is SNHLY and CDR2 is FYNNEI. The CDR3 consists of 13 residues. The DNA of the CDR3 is TGTGCCAGCAGTGAGTACAGGGGCACTGAAGCTTTCTTT. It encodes CASSEYRGTEAFF.

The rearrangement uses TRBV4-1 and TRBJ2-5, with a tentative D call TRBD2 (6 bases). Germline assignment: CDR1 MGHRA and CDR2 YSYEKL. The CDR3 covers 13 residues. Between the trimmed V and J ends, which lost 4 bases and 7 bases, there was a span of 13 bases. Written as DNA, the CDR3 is TGCGCCAGCAGCCCAGGAGGGGTGGGGACCCAGTACTTC. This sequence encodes CASSPGGVGTQYF.

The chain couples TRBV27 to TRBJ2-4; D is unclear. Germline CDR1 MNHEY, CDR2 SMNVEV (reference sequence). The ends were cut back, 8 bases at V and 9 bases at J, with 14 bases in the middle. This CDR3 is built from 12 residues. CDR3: CASATLPGIQYF. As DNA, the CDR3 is TGTGCCAGCGCGACTCTCCCCGGCATTCAGTACTTC.

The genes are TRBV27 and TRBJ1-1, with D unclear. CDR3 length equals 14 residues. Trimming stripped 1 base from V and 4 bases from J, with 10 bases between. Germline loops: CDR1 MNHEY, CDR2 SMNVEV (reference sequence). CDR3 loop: CASSLFTAGTEAFF. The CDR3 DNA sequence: TGTGCCAGCAGTTTATTCACAGCTGGCACTGAAGCTTTCTTT.

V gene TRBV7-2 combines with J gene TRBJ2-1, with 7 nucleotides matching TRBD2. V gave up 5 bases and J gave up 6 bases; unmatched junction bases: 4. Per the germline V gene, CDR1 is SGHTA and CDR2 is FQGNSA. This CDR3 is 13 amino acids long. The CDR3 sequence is CASSARTSNEQFF. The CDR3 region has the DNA TGTGCCAGCAGCGCTAGGACTAGCAATGAGCAGTTCTTC.